Listed here are 2 T cell receptor beta chains from one sample, sequenced in a study of Ad26.COV2.S vaccination and SARS-CoV-2 variants. This sample's treatment: over 15 received Ad26.COV2.S at low or high dose, single or two shots; roughly five received placebo; per-sample allocation not given. Collection of samples fell on day 63 after the first vaccine or placebo injection. Sequencing was performed with immunoSEQ multiplex PCR; in TCRdb, only in-frame clones are kept and a portion is missing. The table shows about 500,000 clones, with about nine tenths occurring only once. The material was peripheral blood, obtained in a trial of Ad26.COV2.S vaccine versus placebo. The receptors stem from a person aged 18-65 years who received the Ad26.COV2.S COVID-19 vaccine or a placebo.

The chain employs TRBV4-3 and TRBJ2-3; TRBD2 matches at 7 bases. Germline assignment: CDR1 LGHNA and CDR2 YSLEER. This CDR3 contains 17 residues. The trim removed 2 bases at V and 0 bases at J, leaving 8 bases unmatched. Here the CDR3 DNA reads TGCGCCAGCAGCCAATGGGGGGGAGCGGGGAGCACAGATACGCAGTATTTT. Translation: CASSQWGGAGSTDTQYF.

This chain uses TRBV7-2 with TRBJ1-4, with D maybe TRBD1 (5 bases). Germline loops: CDR1 SGHTA, CDR2 FQGNSA. V lost 4 bases and J lost 1, with 13 bases in between. CDR3 length: 16 amino acids. CDR3 nucleotides: TGTGCCAGCAGCTCGACGGCAGGGCGAACTAATGAAAAACTGTTTTTT. It specifies CASSSTAGRTNEKLFF.